The present TCR beta chain was sequenced within a study of T cells in Graves' hyperthyroidism and ophthalmopathy. The CDR3 covers 13 residues. Germline values: CDR1 MDHEN, CDR2 SYDVKM. With 5 bases removed from V and 1 base from J, the gap between germline ends came to 9 bases. It was RNA transcripts that yielded the amplified TCR beta CDR3 regions. The primer set for the first-round RT-PCR of the TCR CDR3 was HTBI. Using its own MiXCR run on the multiplex PCR reads, TCRdb lists one record per CDR3 protein. The profile shows under 400,000 distinct CDR3 sequences, over 15% of them singletons. Source material: blood. This receptor was identified in a woman in her 40s with Graves' ophthalmopathy. The gene calls are TRBV28 and TRBJ2-7, with D unclear. The CDR3 reads CASSIASSYEQYF. For the CDR3, the DNA is TGTGCCAGCAGTATCGCCAGTTCCTACGAGCAGTACTTC.